Presented here are 14 T cell receptor beta chains from one specimen sequenced in a study of beta chain features in type 1 diabetes. The sequenced template was cDNA made from the entire isolated RNA. Sequenced by immunoSEQ multiplex PCR; TCRdb stores in-frame clones only, minus some. The sample has some 150,000 clones, roughly 11% seen once. The sequenced sample consisted of central memory CD4+ T cells from blood. These receptors all stem from a man aged 18-30 years in good health.

The chain couples TRBV7-2 to TRBJ2-3; 8 nucleotides line up with TRBD2. CDR1 and CDR2 (germline): SGHTA, FQGNSA. With V trimmed by 5 bases and J by 2 bases, 3 bases remained unmatched. The CDR3 runs to 14 residues. In DNA, the CDR3 is TGTGCCAGCAGCCAACTAGCGGTCACAGATACGCAGTATTTT. Translation: CASSQLAVTDTQYF.

The V gene is TRBV27, the J gene TRBJ2-6; D perhaps matches TRBD1 (5 bases). Trimming removed 4 bases from V and 1 base from J, with 14 bases in between. Looked up from germline, CDR1 is MNHEY and CDR2 is SMNVEV (reference sequence). The CDR3 contains 17 residues. The CDR3 region has the DNA TGTGCCAGCAGTTATCGGATAGCAGGGTCTGGGGCCAACGTCCTGACTTTC. The encoded protein is CASSYRIAGSGANVLTF.

This clone was counted a few times. The chain uses TRBV29-1 and TRBJ1-4, with 9 bases that match TRBD1. The CDR3 is made up of 15 amino acids. Germline V gene sequence: CDR1 SQVTM, CDR2 ANQGSEA. The V gene end was trimmed by 3 bases and the J gene end by 5 bases; junction bases not matched to a gene: 7. Here the CDR3 reads CSVETGTGRNEKLFF. The CDR3 DNA reads as TGCAGCGTTGAGACCGGGACAGGGAGGAATGAAAAACTGTTTTTT.

This rearrangement joins TRBV20-1 to TRBJ2-5; no reliable D call. This CDR3 contains 11 residues. Germline-derived CDR1 and CDR2 are DFQATT and SNEGSKA (reference sequence). Trimming left V 6 bases short and J 5 bases short, with 10 bases between. This CDR3 is CSAVPIETQYF. For the CDR3, the DNA is TGCAGTGCGGTCCCGATTGAGACCCAGTACTTC.

This chain uses TRBV7-2 with TRBJ2-4; maybe TRBD1 (7 bases). The CDR3 is 17 residues long. V was pared by 3 bases and J by 3 bases, with 18 bases between. In germline, CDR1 is SGHTA, CDR2 FQGNSA. The CDR3 DNA reads as TGTGCCAGCAGCTTCCGACAGGGAGGACCCGTCAAAAACATTCAGTACTTC. Its translation is CASSFRQGGPVKNIQYF.

V is TRBV9 and J is TRBJ2-1; D might be TRBD1 (6 bases). Trimming shortened V by 0 bases and J by 8 bases, and 6 bases separated the two germline ends. The CDR3 loop spans 12 amino acids. Germline V gene lookup returns CDR1 SGDLS and CDR2 YYNGEE. The CDR3 spells CASSVDRDEQFF. CDR3 nucleotide sequence: TGTGCCAGCAGCGTAGACAGGGATGAGCAGTTCTTC.

The V call is TRBV18, the J call TRBJ2-3, with D unresolved. The germline V and J ends were trimmed by 2 bases and 2 bases, with 8 bases remaining between them. The CDR3 sequence is 14 residues long. Germline CDR1 and CDR2: KGHSH and LQKENI. CDR3 nucleotide sequence: TGTGCCAGCTCACCAGGCTTCAACACAGATACGCAGTATTTT. Its translation is CASSPGFNTDTQYF.

The chain joins TRBV9 to TRBJ2-2; D gene unclear. Germline CDR1 SGDLS, CDR2 YYNGEE. This CDR3 is built from 15 residues. V lost 0 bases and J lost 0, with 6 bases in between. CDR3 bases: TGTGCCAGCAGCGTAGCTACTCCGAACACCGGGGAGCTGTTTTTT. As protein: CASSVATPNTGELFF.

The chain combines TRBV27 with TRBJ1-4; D is uncertain. Trimming left V 6 bases short and J 0 bases short, with 17 bases between. CDR1 is MNHEY, CDR2 SMNVEV, per germline (reference sequence). The CDR3 loop spans 17 amino acids. CDR3 coding DNA: TGTGCCAGCAGACTTTCGGGATCACATTCAACTAATGAAAAACTGTTTTTT. Translation: CASRLSGSHSTNEKLFF.

This clone was recorded at least ten times. The chain uses TRBV7-2 and TRBJ2-1; TRBD2 matches 7 bases. Per germline, CDR1 SGHTA and CDR2 FQGNSA. The CDR3 totals 15 residues. J gave up 5 bases and V 5 bases, and 9 bases lay outside the gene matches. CDR3 sequence: CASSPKTSRNNEQFF. CDR3 DNA sequence: TGTGCCAGCAGCCCCAAGACTAGCCGGAACAATGAGCAGTTCTTC.

This clone has a handful of counts. The chain combines TRBV7-3 with TRBJ2-5, with D possibly being TRBD1 (6 bases). Trimming removed 5 bases from V and 2 bases from J, with 15 bases in between. Germline assignment: CDR1 SGHTA and CDR2 FQGTGA. The CDR3 covers 15 residues. The CDR3 DNA is TGTGCCAGCAGCAGGGAATCAGGGGCGCAAGAGACCCAGTACTTC. Amino acid sequence: CASSRESGAQETQYF.

In this sample, this clone turned up a few times. The chain carries TRBV4-3 and TRBJ1-2; perhaps TRBD1 as D (6 bases). V was shortened by 0 bases and J by 4 bases, with 15 bases between the two germline ends. CDR1 and CDR2 (germline): LGHNA, YSLEER. The CDR3 runs 16 residues. CDR3 in DNA: TGCGCCAGCAGCCAAGATAGTAGGACAGCGTTCTATGGCTACACCTTC. Amino acid sequence: CASSQDSRTAFYGYTF.

This clone was found a few times. The chain links TRBV29-1 to TRBJ1-2; 9 bases map to TRBD1. From germline, CDR1 is SQVTM and CDR2 ANQGSEA. This CDR3 is built from 15 residues. J gave up 4 bases and V 1 base, and 7 bases lay outside the gene matches. CDR3 coding DNA: TGCAGCGTTGAAGGGCCCGGGACAGGGCTCTATGGCTACACCTTC. It translates to CSVEGPGTGLYGYTF.

The chain uses TRBV21-1 and TRBJ1-1. TRBV21-1 constitutes a pseudogene. There are 14 residues in the CDR3. The DNA of the CDR3 is TGTGCCAGCAGCGAAGGGACCCTGAACACTGAAGCTTTCTTT. As protein: CASSEGTLNTEAFF.